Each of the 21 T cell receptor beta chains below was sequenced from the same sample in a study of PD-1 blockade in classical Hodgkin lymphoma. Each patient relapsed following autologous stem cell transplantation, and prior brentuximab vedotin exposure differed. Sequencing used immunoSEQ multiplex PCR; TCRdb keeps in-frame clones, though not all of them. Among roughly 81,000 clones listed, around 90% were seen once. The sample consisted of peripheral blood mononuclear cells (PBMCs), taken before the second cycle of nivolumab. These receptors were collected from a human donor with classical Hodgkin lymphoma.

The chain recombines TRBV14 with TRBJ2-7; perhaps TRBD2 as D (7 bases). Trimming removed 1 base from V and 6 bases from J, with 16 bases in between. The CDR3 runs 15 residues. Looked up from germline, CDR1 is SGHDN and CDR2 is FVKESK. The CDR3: CASSQAGGLIFEQYF. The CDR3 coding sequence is TGTGCCAGCAGCCAAGCCGGGGGGCTAATCTTCGAGCAGTACTTC.

For the CDR3, the DNA is TGTGCCAGCAGCTTGACCTTGAACACTGAAGCTTTCTTT. It encodes CASSLTLNTEAFF. This chain connects TRBV7-9 to TRBJ1-1; D unclear. Trimming left V 3 bases short and J 0 bases short, with 5 bases between. From germline, CDR1 is SEHNR and CDR2 FQNEAQ (reference sequence). This CDR3 is built from 13 residues.

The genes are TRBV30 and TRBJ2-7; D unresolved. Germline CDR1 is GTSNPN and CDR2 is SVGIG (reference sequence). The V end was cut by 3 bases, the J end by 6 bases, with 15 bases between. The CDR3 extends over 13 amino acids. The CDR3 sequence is CAWSQTLSSEQYF. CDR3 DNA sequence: TGTGCCTGGAGCCAGACTCTGTCGAGCGAGCAGTACTTC.

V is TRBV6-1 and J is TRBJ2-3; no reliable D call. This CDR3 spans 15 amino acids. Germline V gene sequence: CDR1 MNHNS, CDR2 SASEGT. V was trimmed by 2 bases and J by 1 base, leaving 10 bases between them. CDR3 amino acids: CASSETRLGTDTQYF. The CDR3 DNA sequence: TGTGCCAGCAGTGAAACGCGCCTGGGCACAGATACGCAGTATTTT.

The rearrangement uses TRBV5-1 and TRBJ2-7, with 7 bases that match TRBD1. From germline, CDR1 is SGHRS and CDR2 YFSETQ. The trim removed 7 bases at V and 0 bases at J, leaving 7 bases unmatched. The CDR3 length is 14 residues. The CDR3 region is CASRGQSSSYEQYF. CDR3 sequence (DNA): TGCGCCAGCCGGGGACAGAGTTCCTCCTACGAGCAGTACTTC.

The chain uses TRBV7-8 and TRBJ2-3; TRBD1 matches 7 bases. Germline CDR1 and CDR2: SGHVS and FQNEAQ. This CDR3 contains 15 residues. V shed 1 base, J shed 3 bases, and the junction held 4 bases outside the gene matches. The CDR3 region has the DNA TGTGCCAGCAGCTTAGGACAGGGAACAACAGATACGCAGTATTTT. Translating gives CASSLGQGTTDTQYF. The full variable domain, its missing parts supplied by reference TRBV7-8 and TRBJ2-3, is GAGVSQSPRYKVAKRGQDVALRCDPISGHVSLFWYQQALGQGPEFLTYFQNEAQLDKSGLPSDRFFAERPEGSVSTLKIQRTQQEDSAVYLCASSLGQGTTDTQYFGPGTRLTVL.

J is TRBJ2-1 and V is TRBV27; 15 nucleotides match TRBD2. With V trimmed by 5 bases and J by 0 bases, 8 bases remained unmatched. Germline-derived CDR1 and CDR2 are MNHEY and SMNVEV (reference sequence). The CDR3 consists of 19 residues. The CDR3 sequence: CASSPPGLAGGPSYNEQFF. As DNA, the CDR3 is TGTGCCAGCAGTCCTCCGGGACTAGCGGGAGGACCCTCCTACAATGAGCAGTTCTTC.

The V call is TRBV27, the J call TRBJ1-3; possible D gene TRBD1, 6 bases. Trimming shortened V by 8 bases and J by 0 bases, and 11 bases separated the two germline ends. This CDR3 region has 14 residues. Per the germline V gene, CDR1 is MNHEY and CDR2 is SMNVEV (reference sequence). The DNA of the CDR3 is TGTGCCAGCGAACAGGGTAACTCTGGAAACACCATATATTTT. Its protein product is CASEQGNSGNTIYF.

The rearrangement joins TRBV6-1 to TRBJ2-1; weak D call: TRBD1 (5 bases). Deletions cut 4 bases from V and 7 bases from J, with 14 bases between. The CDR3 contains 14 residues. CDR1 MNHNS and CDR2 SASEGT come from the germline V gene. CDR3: CASSVKTVTNEQFF. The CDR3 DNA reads TGTGCCAGCAGTGTTAAGACAGTGACAAATGAGCAGTTCTTC.

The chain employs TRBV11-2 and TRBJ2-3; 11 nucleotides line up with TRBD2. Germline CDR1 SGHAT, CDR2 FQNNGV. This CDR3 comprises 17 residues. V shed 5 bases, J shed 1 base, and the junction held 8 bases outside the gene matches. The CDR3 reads CASSPRPLAGGTDTQYF. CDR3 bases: TGTGCCAGCAGCCCGAGGCCACTAGCGGGAGGCACAGATACGCAGTATTTT.

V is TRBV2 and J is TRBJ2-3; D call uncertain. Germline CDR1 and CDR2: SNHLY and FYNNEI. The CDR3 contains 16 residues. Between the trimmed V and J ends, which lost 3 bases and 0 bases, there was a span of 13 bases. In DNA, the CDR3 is TGTGCCAGCAGTGACCCTCCCGATACTAGCACAGATACGCAGTATTTT. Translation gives CASSDPPDTSTDTQYF.

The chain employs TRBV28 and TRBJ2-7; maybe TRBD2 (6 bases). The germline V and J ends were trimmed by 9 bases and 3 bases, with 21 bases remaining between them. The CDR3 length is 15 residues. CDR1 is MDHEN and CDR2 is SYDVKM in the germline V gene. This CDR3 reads CASTALLGGRYEQYF. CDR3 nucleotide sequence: TGTGCCAGTACGGCTCTTCTCGGAGGGCGCTACGAGCAGTACTTC.

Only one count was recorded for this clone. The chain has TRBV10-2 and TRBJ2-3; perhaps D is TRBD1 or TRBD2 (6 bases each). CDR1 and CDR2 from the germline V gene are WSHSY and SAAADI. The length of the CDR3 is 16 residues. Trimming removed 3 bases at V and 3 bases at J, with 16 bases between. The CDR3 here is CASSEPRGQGTDTQYF. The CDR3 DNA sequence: TGCGCCAGCAGTGAACCACGGGGGCAGGGGACAGATACGCAGTATTTT.

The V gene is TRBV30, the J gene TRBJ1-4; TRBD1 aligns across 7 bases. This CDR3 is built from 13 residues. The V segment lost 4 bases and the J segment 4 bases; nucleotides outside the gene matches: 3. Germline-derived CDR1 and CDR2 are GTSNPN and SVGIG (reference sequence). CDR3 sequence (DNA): TGTGCCTGGACGGCAGGGGGTAATGAAAAACTGTTTTTT. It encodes CAWTAGGNEKLFF.

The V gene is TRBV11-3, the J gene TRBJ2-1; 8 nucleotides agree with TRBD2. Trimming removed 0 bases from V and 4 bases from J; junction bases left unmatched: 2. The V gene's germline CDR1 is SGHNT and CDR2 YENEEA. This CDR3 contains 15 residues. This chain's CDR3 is CASSLESGGYNEQFF. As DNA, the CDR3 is TGTGCCAGCAGCTTAGAGTCGGGAGGGTACAATGAGCAGTTCTTC.

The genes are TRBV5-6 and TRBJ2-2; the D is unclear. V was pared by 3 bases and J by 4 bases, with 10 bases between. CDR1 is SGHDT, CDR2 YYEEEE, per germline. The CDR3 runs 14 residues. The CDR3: CASSSPHGTGELFF. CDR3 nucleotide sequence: TGTGCCAGCAGCTCACCGCACGGCACCGGGGAGCTGTTTTTT.

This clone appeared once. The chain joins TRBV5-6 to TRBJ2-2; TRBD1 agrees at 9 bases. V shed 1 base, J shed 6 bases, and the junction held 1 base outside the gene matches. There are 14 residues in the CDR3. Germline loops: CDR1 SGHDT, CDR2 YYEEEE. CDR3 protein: CASSLTGGPGELFF. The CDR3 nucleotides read TGTGCCAGCAGCTTGACAGGGGGCCCCGGGGAGCTGTTTTTT.

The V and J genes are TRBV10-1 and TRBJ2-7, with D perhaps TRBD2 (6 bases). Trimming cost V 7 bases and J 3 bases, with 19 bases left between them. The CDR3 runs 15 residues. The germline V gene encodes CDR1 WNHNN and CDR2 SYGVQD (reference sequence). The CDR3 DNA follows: TGCGCCAGCAAAACCGGGCCCCGGGGGATCTACGAGCAGTACTTC. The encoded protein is CASKTGPRGIYEQYF.

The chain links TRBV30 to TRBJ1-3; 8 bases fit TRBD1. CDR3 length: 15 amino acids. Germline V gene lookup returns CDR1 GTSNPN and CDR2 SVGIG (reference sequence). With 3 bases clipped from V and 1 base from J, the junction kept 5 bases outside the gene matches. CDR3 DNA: TGTGCCTGGAGGGACAGGGTGACTTCTGGAAACACCATATATTTT. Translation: CAWRDRVTSGNTIYF.

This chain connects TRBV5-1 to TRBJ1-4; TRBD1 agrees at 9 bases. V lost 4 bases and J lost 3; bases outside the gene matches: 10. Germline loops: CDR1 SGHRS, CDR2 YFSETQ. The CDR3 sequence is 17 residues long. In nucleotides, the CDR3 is TGCGCCAGCAGCGCTACAGGGGGCCTTTTTTCTAATGAAAAACTGTTTTTT. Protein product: CASSATGGLFSNEKLFF.

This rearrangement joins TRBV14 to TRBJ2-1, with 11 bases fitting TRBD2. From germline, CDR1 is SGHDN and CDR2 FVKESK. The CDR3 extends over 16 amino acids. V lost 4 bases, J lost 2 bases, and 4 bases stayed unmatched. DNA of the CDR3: TGTGCCAGCAGCCCCACTAGCGGGAGACCCTACAATGAGCAGTTCTTC. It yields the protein CASSPTSGRPYNEQFF.